Described below is a single TCR beta chain sequence and its context. Its target is unknown. The sample comes from a study of cytomegalovirus exposure and HLA in healthy donors. PCR employed 60 Vbeta and 13 Jbeta primers. The table came from immunoSEQ multiplex PCR; TCRdb's copy has only in-frame clones and leaves some out. The data contain fewer than 85,000 clones, 75% to 85% of them singletons. Regarding the study as a whole: Sequencing depth roughly uniform across donors was assumed in presence/absence analyses. A later analysis reportedly identified an Asian-associated ancestry cluster as carrying fewer N-insertions than the roughly 600-donor mean.

The CDR3 is 13 amino acids. The V and J ends lost 10 bases and 3 bases respectively, with 13 bases between them. Germline V lookup: CDR1 ENHRY, CDR2 SYGVKD. The J gene is TRBJ2-1, the V gene TRBV10-3; tentatively, D is TRBD1 (6 bases). The sequencing input was PBMCs. This TCR came from a man aged 35 to 55 in good health and CMV-seronegative. The CDR3, as DNA: TGTGCCACGGGGAGAGGGGGCTACAATGAGCAGTTCTTC. Translating it yields CATGRGGYNEQFF.